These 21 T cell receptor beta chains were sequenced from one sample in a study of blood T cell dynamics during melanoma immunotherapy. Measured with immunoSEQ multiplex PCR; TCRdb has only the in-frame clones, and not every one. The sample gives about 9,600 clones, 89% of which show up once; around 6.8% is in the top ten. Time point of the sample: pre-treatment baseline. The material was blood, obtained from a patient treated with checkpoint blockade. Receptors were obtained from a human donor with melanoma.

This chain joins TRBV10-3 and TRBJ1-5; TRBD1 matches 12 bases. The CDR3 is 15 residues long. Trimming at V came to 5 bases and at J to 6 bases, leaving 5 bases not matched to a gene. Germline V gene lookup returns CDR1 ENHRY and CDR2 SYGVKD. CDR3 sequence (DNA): TGTGCCATCAGTCCGGGACAGGGGGCTTCTCAGCCCCAGCATTTT. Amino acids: CAISPGQGASQPQHF.

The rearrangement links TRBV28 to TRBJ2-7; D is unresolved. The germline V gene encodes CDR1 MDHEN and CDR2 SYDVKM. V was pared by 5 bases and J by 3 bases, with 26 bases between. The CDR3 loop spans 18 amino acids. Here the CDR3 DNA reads TGTGCCAGCAGTGGCCCCCGTAATTCTCGTGGACGGTACTACGAGCAGTACTTC. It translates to CASSGPRNSRGRYYEQYF.

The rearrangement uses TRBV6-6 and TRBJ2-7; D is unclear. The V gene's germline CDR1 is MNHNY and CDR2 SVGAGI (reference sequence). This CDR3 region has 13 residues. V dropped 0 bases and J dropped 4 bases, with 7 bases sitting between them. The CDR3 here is CASSYSVGYEQYF. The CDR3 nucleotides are TGTGCCAGCAGTTACTCGGTGGGTTACGAGCAGTACTTC.

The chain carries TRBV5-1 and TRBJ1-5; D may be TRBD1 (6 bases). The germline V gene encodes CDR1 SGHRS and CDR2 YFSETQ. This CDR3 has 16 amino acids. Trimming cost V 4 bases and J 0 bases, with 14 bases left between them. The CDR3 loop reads CASSLGTTYSNQPQHF. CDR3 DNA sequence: TGCGCCAGCAGCCTTGGGACAACCTATAGCAATCAGCCCCAGCATTTT.

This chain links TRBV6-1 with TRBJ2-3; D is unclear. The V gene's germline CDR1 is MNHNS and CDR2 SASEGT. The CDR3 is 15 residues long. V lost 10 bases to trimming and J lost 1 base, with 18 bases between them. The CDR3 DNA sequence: TGTGCCATCCTAGACCTCCCCGCGGGCACAGATACGCAGTATTTT. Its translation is CAILDLPAGTDTQYF.

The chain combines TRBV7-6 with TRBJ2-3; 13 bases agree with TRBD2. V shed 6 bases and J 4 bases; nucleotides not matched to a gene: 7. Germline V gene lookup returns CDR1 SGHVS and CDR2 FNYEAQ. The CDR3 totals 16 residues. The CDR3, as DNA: TGTGCCAGCAGGCAAGGACTAGCGGGAGTTGCAGATACGCAGTATTTT. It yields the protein CASRQGLAGVADTQYF.

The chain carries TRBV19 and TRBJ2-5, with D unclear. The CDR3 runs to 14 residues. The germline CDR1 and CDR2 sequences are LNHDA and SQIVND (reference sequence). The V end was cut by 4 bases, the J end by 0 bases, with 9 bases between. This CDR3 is CASSKGANQETQYF. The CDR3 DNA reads TGTGCCAGTAGTAAAGGAGCCAACCAAGAGACCCAGTACTTC.

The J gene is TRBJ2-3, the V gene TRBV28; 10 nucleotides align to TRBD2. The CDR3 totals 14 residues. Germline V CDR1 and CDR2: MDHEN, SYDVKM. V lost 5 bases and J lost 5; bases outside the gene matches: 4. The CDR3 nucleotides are TGTGCCAGCAGTAAAGGACTAGCGGTAGATACGCAGTATTTT. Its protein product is CASSKGLAVDTQYF.

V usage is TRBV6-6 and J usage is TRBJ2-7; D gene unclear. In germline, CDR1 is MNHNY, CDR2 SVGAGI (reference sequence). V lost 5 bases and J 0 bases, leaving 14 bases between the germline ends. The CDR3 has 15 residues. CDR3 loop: CASSDLGPSSYEQYF. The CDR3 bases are TGTGCCAGCAGTGACCTAGGGCCTAGCTCCTACGAGCAGTACTTC.

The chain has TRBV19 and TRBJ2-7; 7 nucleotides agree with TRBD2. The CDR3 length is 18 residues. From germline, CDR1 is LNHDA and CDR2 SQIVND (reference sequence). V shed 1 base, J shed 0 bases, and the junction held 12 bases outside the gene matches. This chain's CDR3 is CASSIAAKTSASSYEQYF. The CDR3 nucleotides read TGTGCCAGTAGTATAGCGGCAAAAACTAGCGCGAGCTCCTACGAGCAGTACTTC.

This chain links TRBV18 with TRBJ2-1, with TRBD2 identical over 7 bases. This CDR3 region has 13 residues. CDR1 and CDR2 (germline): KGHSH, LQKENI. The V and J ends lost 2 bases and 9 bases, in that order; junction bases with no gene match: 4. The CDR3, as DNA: TGTGCCAGCTCACCAATCCGCGGGAGTGAGCAGTTCTTC. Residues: CASSPIRGSEQFF.

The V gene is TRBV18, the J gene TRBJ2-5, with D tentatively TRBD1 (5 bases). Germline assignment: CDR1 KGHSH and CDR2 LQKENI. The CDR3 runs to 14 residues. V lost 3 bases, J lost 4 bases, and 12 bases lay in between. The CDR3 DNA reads TGTGCCAGCTCACCTGCGCAGGGTGGAGAGACCCAGTACTTC. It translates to CASSPAQGGETQYF.

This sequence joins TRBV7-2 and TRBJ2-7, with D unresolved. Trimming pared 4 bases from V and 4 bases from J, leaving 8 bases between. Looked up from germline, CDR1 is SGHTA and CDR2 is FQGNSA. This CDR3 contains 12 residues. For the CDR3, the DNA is TGTGCCAGCAGCTCCCAGTTTTACGAGCAGTACTTC. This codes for CASSSQFYEQYF.

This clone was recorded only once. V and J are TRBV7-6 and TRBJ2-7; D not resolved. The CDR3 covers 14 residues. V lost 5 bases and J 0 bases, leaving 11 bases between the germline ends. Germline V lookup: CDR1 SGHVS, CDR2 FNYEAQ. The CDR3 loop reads CASSPARNSYEQYF. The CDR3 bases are TGTGCCAGCAGCCCAGCGCGTAACTCCTACGAGCAGTACTTC.

CDR3 DNA: TGTGCCAGCAGCTCCGGACAGATCACAGATACGCAGTATTTT. The encoded protein is CASSSGQITDTQYF. This chain uses TRBV7-2 with TRBJ2-3, with TRBD1 as a possible D gene (6 bases). The CDR3 runs to 14 residues. In germline, CDR1 is SGHTA, CDR2 FQGNSA. The V gene lost 4 bases and the J gene lost 2 bases, with 10 bases spanning the gap.

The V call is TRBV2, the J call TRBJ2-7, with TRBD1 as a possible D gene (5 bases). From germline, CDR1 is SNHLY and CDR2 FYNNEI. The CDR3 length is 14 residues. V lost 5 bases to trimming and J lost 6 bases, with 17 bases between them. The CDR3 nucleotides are TGTGCCAGCAGTTTAGGGGTCGTAGATGGCGAGCAGTACTTC. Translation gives CASSLGVVDGEQYF. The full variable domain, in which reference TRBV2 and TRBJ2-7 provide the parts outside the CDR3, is EPEVTQTPSHQVTQMGQEVILRCVPISNHLYFYWYRQILGQKVEFLVSFYNNEISEKSEIFDDQFSVERPDGSNFTLKIRSTKLEDSAMYFCASSLGVVDGEQYFGPGTRLTVT.

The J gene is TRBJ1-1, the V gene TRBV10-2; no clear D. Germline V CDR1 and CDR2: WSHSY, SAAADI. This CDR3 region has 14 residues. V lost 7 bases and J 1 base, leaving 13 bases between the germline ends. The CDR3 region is CASTLSTGNTEAFF. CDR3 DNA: TGCGCCAGCACTCTCTCGACGGGGAACACTGAAGCTTTCTTT.

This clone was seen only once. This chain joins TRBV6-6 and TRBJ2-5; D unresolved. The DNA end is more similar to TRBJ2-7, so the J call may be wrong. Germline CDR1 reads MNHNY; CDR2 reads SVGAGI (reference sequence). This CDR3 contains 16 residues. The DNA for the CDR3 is TGTGCCAGCAGTTACGGGGTGCCCCGTAGCTCCTACGAGCAGTACTTC. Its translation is CASSYGVPRSSYEQYF.

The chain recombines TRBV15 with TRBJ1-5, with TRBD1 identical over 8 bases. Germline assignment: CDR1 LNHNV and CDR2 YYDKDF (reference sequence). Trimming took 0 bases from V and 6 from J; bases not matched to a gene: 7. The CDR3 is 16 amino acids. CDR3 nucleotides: TGTGCCACCAGCAGAGATGGCAGGGGGCGAGGTCAGCCCCAGCATTTT. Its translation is CATSRDGRGRGQPQHF.

CDR3 region: CASSPQVQRNTEAFF. CDR3 bases: TGTGCCAGCTCACCACAGGTTCAAAGGAACACTGAAGCTTTCTTT. The chain joins TRBV18 to TRBJ1-1; no firm D call. The CDR3 loop spans 15 amino acids. Trimming took off 1 base at V and 1 base at J, with 10 bases between the two ends. Germline CDR1 and CDR2: KGHSH and LQKENI.

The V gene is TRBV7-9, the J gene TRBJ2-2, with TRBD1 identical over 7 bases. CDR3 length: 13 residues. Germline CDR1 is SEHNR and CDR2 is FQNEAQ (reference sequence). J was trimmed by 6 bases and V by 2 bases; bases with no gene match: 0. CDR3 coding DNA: TGTGCCAGCAGCTTAACAGGGGCCGGGGAGCTGTTTTTT. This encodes CASSLTGAGELFF.